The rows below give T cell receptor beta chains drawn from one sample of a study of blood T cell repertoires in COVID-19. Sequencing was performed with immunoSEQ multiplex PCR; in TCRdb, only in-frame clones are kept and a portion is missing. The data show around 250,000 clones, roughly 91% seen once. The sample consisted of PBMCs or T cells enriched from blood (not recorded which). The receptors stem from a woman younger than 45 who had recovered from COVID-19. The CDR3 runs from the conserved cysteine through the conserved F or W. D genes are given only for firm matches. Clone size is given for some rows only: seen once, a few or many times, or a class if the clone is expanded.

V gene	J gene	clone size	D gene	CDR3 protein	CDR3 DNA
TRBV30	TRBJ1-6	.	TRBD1	CAWTPGGPLHF	TGTGCCTGGACCCCAGGGGGCCCCCTCCACTTT
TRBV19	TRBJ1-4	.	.	CASSILGPKTALNEKLFF	TGTGCCAGTAGTATATTGGGTCCAAAGACAGCACTTAATGAAAAACTGTTTTTT
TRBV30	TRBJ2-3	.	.	CAWRRGTDTQYF	TGTGCCTGGAGGCGGGGCACAGATACGCAGTATTTT
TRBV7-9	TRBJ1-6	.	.	CASSPTADNSPLHF	TGTGCCAGCAGCCCGACAGCTGATAATTCACCCCTCCACTTT
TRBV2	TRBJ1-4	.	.	CASSETMGGKLFF	TGTGCCAGCAGTGAGACTATGGGGGGAAAACTGTTTTTT
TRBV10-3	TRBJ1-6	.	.	CAIRGDVGIDSPLHF	TGTGCCATCAGAGGGGATGTGGGAATTGATTCACCCCTCCACTTT
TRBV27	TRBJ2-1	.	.	CASSFSGLRGIEQFF	TGTGCCAGCAGTTTCTCGGGTCTAAGGGGGATTGAGCAGTTCTTC
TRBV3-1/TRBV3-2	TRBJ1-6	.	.	CASSQAQMRSPLHF	TGTGCCAGCAGCCAAGCACAAATGCGGTCACCCCTCCACTTT
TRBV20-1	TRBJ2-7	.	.	CSADTSYEQYF	TGCAGTGCTGACACCTCCTACGAGCAGTACTTC
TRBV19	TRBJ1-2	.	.	CASTSYGYTF	TGTGCCAGTACCTCCTATGGCTACACCTTC
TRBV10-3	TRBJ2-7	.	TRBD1	CAISETTGDLGEQYF	TGTGCCATCAGTGAGACGACAGGGGATTTGGGCGAGCAGTACTTC
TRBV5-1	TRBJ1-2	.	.	CASSLVAGSLDVNYGYTF	TGCGCCAGCAGCTTGGTTGCCGGGAGCCTAGATGTTAACTATGGCTACACCTTC
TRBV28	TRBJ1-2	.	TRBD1	CASSLSDRGRYGYTF	TGTGCCAGCAGTTTATCTGACAGGGGGCGCTATGGCTACACCTTC
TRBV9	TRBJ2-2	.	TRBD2	CASSAGLTTGELFF	TGTGCCAGCAGCGCGGGACTAACAACCGGGGAGCTGTTTTTT
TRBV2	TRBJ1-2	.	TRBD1	CASKAGGDYGYTF	TGTGCCAGCAAGGCAGGGGGTGACTATGGCTACACCTTC
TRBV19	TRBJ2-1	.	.	CASSIPRSVGEQFF	TGTGCCAGTAGTATACCCCGTTCCGTCGGTGAGCAGTTCTTC
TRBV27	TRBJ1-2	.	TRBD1	CASSFLPPRGQYGYTF	TGTGCCAGCAGTTTCCTTCCCCCGAGGGGGCAGTATGGCTACACCTTC
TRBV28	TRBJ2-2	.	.	CASSPGDNTGELFF	TGTGCCAGCAGTCCCGGAGATAACACCGGGGAGCTGTTTTTT
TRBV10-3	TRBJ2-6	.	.	CAIMGLSSGANVLTF	TGTGCCATCATGGGACTTAGCTCTGGGGCCAACGTCCTGACTTTC
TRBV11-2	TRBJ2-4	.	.	CASSSQTTIKNIQYF	TGTGCCAGCAGCTCCCAAACTACGATTAAAAACATTCAGTACTTC
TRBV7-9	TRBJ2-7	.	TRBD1	CASSLEKGALYEQYF	TGTGCCAGCAGCTTAGAGAAGGGGGCTCTCTACGAGCAGTACTTC
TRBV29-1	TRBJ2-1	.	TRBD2	CSVETSGSFGEQFF	TGCAGCGTGGAGACTAGCGGGAGCTTTGGTGAGCAGTTCTTC
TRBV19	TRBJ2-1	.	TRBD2	CASTPSGDPSYNEQFF	TGTGCCAGTACGCCTAGCGGGGACCCCTCCTACAATGAGCAGTTCTTC
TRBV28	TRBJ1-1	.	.	CASSLLGEGYLKNTEAFF	TGTGCCAGCAGTTTATTAGGTGAGGGTTACTTGAAGAACACTGAAGCTTTCTTT
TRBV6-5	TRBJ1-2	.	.	CASTAGRNYGYTF	TGTGCCAGCACCGCAGGAAGAAACTATGGCTACACCTTC
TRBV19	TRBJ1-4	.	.	CASSPVTGSVEKLFF	TGTGCCAGTAGTCCGGTGACAGGATCGGTCGAAAAACTGTTTTTT
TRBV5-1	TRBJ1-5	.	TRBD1	CASSPGQVSNQPQHF	TGCGCCAGCAGCCCCGGACAGGTTAGCAATCAGCCCCAGCATTTT
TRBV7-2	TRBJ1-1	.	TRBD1	CASSADPGQSTAFF	TGTGCCAGCAGCGCAGACCCGGGACAGTCGACAGCTTTCTTT
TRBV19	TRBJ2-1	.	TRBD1	CASSPLGTGMNEQFF	TGTGCCAGTAGTCCCCTGGGGACAGGGATGAATGAGCAGTTCTTC
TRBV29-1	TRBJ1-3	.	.	CSVDRLGGPGNTIYF	TGCAGCGTTGACCGCTTAGGGGGTCCTGGAAACACCATATATTTT
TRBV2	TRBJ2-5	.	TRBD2	CASSEASGRIETQYF	TGTGCCAGCAGTGAAGCTAGCGGGAGAATAGAGACCCAGTACTTC
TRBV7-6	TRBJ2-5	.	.	CASSPRVKETQYF	TGTGCCAGCAGCCCCCGGGTCAAAGAGACCCAGTACTTC
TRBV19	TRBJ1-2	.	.	CASIPPGVDYGYTF	TGTGCCAGTATCCCCCCGGGAGTTGACTATGGCTACACCTTC
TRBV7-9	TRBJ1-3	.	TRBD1	CASSPARQGTGNTIYF	TGTGCCAGCAGCCCGGCCCGACAGGGAACGGGAAACACCATATATTTT
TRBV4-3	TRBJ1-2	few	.	CASSQGAGGYTF	TGCGCCAGCAGCCAAGGGGCAGGGGGCTACACCTTC
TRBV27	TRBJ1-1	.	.	CASSLWGREAFF	TGTGCCAGCAGTTTATGGGGCCGTGAAGCTTTCTTT
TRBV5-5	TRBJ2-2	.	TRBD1	CASNTGGTTNTGELFF	TGTGCCAGCAACACAGGGGGGACCACGAACACCGGGGAGCTGTTTTTT
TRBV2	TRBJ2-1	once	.	CASSEWAAYNEQFF	TGTGCCAGCAGTGAGTGGGCAGCCTACAATGAGCAGTTCTTC
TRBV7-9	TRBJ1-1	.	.	CASLGREAEAFF	TGTGCCAGCCTGGGGCGGGAGGCTGAAGCTTTCTTT
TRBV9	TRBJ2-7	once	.	CASSRSSLISYEQYF	TGTGCCAGCAGCCGCTCTAGCCTAATCTCCTACGAGCAGTACTTC
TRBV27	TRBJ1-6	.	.	CASSFGWSPSSYNSPLHF	TGTGCCAGCAGTTTTGGTTGGTCCCCGAGCTCCTATAATTCACCCCTCCACTTT
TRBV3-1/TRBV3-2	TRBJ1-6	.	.	CASSQDQNNSPLHF	TGTGCCAGCAGCCAAGATCAGAATAATTCACCCCTCCACTTT
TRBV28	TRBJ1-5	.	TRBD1	CASSSSSGTGPYRNQPQHF	TGTGCCAGCAGTTCCTCCTCCGGGACAGGGCCATATCGCAATCAGCCCCAGCATTTT
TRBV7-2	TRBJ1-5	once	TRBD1	CASSSGTGHSNQPQHF	TGTGCCAGCAGCTCCGGGACAGGTCATAGCAATCAGCCCCAGCATTTT
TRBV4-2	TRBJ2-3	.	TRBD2	CASSPGLAGGPDTQYF	TGTGCCAGCAGCCCGGGACTAGCGGGAGGGCCGGATACGCAGTATTTT
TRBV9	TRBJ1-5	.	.	CASSVGQGNQPQHF	TGTGCCAGCAGCGTAGGCCAGGGTAATCAGCCCCAGCATTTT
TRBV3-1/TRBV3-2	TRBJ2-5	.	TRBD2	CASSQGREGRKTQYF	TGTGCCAGCAGCCAAGGGCGGGAGGGCCGAAAGACCCAGTACTTC
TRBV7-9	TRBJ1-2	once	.	CASSPLGAGPNYGYTF	TGTGCCAGCAGCCCCCTAGGCGCAGGGCCAAACTATGGCTACACCTTC
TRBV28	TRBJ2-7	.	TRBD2	CASSLPRTSGSNEQYF	TGTGCCAGCAGTTTGCCCCGGACTAGCGGGAGCAACGAGCAGTACTTC
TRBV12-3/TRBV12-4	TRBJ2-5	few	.	CASIASRAETQYF	TGTGCCAGCATCGCTAGCCGGGCAGAGACCCAGTACTTC
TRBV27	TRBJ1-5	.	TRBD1	CASSLSNRGRDQPQHF	TGTGCCAGCAGTTTAAGTAACAGGGGGCGTGATCAGCCCCAGCATTTT
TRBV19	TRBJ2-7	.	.	CASSYLQGYEQYF	TGTGCCAGTAGTTATTTACAGGGCTACGAGCAGTACTTC
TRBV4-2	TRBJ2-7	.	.	CASSQGGGQGTYEQYF	TGTGCCAGCAGCCAAGGGGGGGGGCAAGGGACCTACGAGCAGTACTTC
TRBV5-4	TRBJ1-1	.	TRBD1	CASSPPTGTVNTEAFF	TGTGCCAGCAGCCCCCCGACCGGGACAGTCAACACTGAAGCTTTCTTT
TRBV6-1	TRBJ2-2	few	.	CASSEGSLESGELFF	TGTGCCAGCAGTGAAGGTAGCCTGGAGTCCGGGGAGCTGTTTTTT
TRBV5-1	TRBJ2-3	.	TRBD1	CASSPDRVQRTDTQYF	TGCGCCAGCAGCCCCGACAGGGTCCAACGCACAGATACGCAGTATTTT